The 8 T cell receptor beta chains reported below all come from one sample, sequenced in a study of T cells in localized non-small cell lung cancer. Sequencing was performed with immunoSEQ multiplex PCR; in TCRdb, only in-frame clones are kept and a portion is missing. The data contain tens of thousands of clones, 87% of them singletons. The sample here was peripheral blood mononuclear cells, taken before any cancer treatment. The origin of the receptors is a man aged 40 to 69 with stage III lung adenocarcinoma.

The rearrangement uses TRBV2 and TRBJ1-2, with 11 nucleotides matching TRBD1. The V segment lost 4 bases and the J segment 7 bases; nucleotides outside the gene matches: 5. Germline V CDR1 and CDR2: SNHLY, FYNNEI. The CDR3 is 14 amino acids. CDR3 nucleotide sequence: TGTGCCAGCAGTGGATGGGACAGGGGGACTGGCTACACCTTC. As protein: CASSGWDRGTGYTF.

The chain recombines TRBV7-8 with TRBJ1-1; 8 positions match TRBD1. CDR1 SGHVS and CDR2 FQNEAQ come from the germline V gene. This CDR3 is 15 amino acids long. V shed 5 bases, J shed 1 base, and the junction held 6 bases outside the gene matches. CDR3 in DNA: TGTGCCAGCAGCCTCTGGACAGGGAAGAACACTGAAGCTTTCTTT. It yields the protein CASSLWTGKNTEAFF.

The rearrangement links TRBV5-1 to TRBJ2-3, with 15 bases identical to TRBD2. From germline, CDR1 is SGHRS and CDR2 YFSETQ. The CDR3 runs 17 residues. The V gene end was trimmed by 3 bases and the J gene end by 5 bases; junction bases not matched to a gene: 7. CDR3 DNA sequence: TGCGCCAGCAGCTCCGGGACTAGCGGGGGGCCGGGAGATACGCAGTATTTT. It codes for CASSSGTSGGPGDTQYF.

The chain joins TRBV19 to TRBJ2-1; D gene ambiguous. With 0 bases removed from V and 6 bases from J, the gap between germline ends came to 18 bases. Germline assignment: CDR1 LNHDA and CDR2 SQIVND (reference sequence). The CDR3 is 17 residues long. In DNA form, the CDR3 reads TGTGCCAGTAGTATAGATGGGAAAGGGATTAAACCCAATGAGCAGTTCTTC. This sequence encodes CASSIDGKGIKPNEQFF.

The CDR3 coding sequence is TGTGCCAGCAGCTCGGGACAGGGTACCGGGGAGCTGTTTTTT. Protein sequence: CASSSGQGTGELFF. The V gene is TRBV7-3, the J gene TRBJ2-2, with TRBD1 matching over 9 bases. CDR1 SGHTA and CDR2 FQGTGA come from the germline V gene. The CDR3 consists of 14 residues. V gave up 4 bases and J gave up 5 bases; unmatched junction bases: 2.

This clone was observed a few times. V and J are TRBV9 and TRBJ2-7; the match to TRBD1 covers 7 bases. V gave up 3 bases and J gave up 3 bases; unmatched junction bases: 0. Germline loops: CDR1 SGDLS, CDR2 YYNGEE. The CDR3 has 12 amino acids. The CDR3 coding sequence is TGTGCCAGCAGCGGGACAGGCTACGAGCAGTACTTC. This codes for CASSGTGYEQYF.

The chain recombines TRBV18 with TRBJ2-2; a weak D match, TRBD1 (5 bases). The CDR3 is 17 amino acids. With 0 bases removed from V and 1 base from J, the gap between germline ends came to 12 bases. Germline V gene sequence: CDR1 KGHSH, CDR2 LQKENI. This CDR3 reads CASSPPMAGMNTGELFF. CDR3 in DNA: TGTGCCAGCTCACCACCGATGGCAGGGATGAACACCGGGGAGCTGTTTTTT.

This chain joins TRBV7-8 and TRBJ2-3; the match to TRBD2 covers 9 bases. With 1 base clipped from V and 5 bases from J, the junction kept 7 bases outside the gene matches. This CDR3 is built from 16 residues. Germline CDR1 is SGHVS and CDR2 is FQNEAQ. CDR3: CASSLGPGLAKDTQYF. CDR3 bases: TGTGCCAGCAGCTTAGGTCCGGGACTAGCTAAAGATACGCAGTATTTT.